This entry concerns a single TCR beta chain. The data derive from a study of early T cells in non-severe SARS-CoV-2 infection. The CDR3 contains 16 residues. TCRdb re-analysed the 5' RACE reads in MiXCR, keeping a single row per CDR3 protein. Of 50,000 to 65,000 distinct CDR3 sequences listed, roughly a sixth are singletons. The source is an adult who was a healthcare worker with PCR-confirmed SARS-CoV-2 infection or an uninfected control (not recorded which). The sample here was whole blood, taken at baseline. The chain joins TRBV3-2 to TRBJ1-6. TRBV3-2 is annotated as a pseudogene. The DNA for the CDR3 is TGTGCCAGCAGCCAAGGCCTTGGCAGTGGGGTTTCACCCCTCCACTTT. Protein product: CASSQGLGSGVSPLHF.